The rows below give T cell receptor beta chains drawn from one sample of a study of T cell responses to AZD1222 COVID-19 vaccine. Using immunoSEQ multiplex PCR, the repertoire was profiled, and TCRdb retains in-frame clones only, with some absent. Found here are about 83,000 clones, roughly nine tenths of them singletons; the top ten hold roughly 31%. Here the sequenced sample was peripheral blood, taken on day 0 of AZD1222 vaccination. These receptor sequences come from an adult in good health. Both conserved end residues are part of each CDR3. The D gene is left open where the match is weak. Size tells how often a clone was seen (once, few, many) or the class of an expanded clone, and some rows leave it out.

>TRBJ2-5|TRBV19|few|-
TGTGCCAGTAGTATAGATCCCATAGCAGGGTTGGAGACCCAGTACTTC
CASSIDPIAGLETQYF
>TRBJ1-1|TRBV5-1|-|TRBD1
TGCGCCAGCAGCCCCGACAGGGCAACTGAAGCTTTCTTT
CASSPDRATEAFF
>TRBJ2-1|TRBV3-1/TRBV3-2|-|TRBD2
TGTGCCAGCAGCCATCGACTAGCGGGAGGGAATGAGCAGTTCTTC
CASSHRLAGGNEQFF
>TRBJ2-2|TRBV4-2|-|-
TGTGCCAGCCTTCGGGATAGCGGAGGGACTGGGGAGCTGTTTTTT
CASLRDSGGTGELFF
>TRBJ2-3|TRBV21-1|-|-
TGTGCCACAAAGGGGGAGATCGGCACAGATACGCAGTATTTT
CATKGEIGTDTQYF
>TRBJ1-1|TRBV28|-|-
TGTGCCAGCGTAAACAGTCGGGGCGGGAACACTGAAGCTTTCTTT
CASVNSRGGNTEAFF
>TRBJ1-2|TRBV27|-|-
TGTGCCAGCAGTCCCCAAGGACAGAGCTTCGGCCTCCATGGCTACACCTTC
CASSPQGQSFGLHGYTF
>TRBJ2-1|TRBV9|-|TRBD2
TGTGCCAGCAGCGTAGCACCTAGCGGGAGTCCGGGGAATGAGCAGTTCTTC
CASSVAPSGSPGNEQFF
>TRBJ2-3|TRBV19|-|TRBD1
TGTGCCAGTAGTATAGACGGACAGGGAGTGTATAGCACAGATACGCAGTATTTT
CASSIDGQGVYSTDTQYF
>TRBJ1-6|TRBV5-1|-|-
TGCGCCAGCAGCTTGGACGGGCGGGAGCTTGCAAGTTCACCCCTCCACTTT
CASSLDGRELASSPLHF
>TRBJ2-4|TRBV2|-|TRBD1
TGTGCCAGCAGTCCGCAAAGGACAGGCGGAGCCAAAAACATTCAGTACTTC
CASSPQRTGGAKNIQYF
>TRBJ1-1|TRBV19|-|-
TGTGCCAGTAGTATGTACATTATGAACACTGAAGCTTTCTTT
CASSMYIMNTEAFF
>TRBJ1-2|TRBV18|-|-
TGTGCCAGCTCACCACAGGCTTGGGCAGACTACTATGGCTACACCTTC
CASSPQAWADYYGYTF
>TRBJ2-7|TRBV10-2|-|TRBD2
TGCGCCAGCAGTGAGTCAGCGGGAGGTCTGTACGAGCAGTACTTC
CASSESAGGLYEQYF
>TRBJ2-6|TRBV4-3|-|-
TGCGCCAGCAGCCAAGATATCAGGGCTGGGGCCAACGTCCTGACTTTC
CASSQDIRAGANVLTF
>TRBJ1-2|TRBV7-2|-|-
TGTGCCAGCAGCCTAGGACGGATGAATGGCTACACCTTC
CASSLGRMNGYTF
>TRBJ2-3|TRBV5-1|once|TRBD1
TGCGCCAGCAGCTACTCCGGGACAGGGCTTGGTGATACGCAGTATTTT
CASSYSGTGLGDTQYF
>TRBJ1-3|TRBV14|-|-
TGTGCCAGCAGCCAAGATTTAGGGCCGTACTCTGGAAACACCATATATTTT
CASSQDLGPYSGNTIYF
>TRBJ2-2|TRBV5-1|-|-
TGCGCCAGTCAGTGGGACACCGGGGAGCTGTTTTTT
CASQWDTGELFF
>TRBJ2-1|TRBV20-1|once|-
TGCAGTGCCCTGAAGGATGAGCAGTTCTTC
CSALKDEQFF
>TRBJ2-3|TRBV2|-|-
TGTGCCAGCAAGGGGGCTAGTGGGACTAGCACAGATACGCAGTATTTT
CASKGASGTSTDTQYF
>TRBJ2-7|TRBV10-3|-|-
TGTGCCATCAGAGTCCAGGGCCGGGACATGCTTTACGAGCAGTACTTC
CAIRVQGRDMLYEQYF
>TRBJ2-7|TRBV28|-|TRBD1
TGTGCCAGCAGTCCGGGACAGGGTCCCTACGAGCAGTACTTC
CASSPGQGPYEQYF
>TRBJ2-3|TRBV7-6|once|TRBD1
TGTGCCAGCAGCTTATGGCAGGGGGCTTCAGATACGCAGTATTTT
CASSLWQGASDTQYF
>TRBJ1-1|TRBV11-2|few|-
TGTGCCAGCAGCTTAGTAGGGAACACTGAAGCTTTCTTT
CASSLVGNTEAFF
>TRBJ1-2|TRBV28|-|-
TGTGCCAGCAGTTTAAGGAGTAGGTCCACCTACACCTTC
CASSLRSRSTYTF
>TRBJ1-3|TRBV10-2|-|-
TGCGCCAGCAGTGAGCAGGGTGGAAACACCATATATTTT
CASSEQGGNTIYF
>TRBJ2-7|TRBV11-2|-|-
TGTGCCAGCAGCTTAGATCGCTACGAGCAGTACTTC
CASSLDRYEQYF
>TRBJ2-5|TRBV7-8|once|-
TGTGCCAGCAGTCCCCGCGGGACCCATGAACCTGGAGAGACCCAGTACTTC
CASSPRGTHEPGETQYF
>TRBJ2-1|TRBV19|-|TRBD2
TGTGCCAGCGGGAGGCAACACTACAATGAGCAGTTCTTC
CASGRQHYNEQFF
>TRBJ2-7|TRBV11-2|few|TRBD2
TGTGCCAGCAGCCGCACCGCGGGGGTTCACGAGCAGTACTTC
CASSRTAGVHEQYF
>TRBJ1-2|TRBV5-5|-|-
TGTGCCAGCAGCTTGGCCTCAGGATCTAACTATGGCTACACCTTC
CASSLASGSNYGYTF
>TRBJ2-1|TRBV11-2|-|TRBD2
TGTGCCAGCAGGTATACTAGCGGTACAGCCTACAATGAGCAGTTCTTC
CASRYTSGTAYNEQFF
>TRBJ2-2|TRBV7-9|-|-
TGTACCAGCAGCCCTCGACCCCGACCTCCGAACACCGGGGAGCTGTTTTTT
CTSSPRPRPPNTGELFF
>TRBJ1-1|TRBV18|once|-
TGTGCCAGCTCACTTGGACTCACTGAAGCTTTCTTT
CASSLGLTEAFF
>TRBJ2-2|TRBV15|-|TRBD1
TGTGCCACCAGCAGGGTCCCGACAGGGGACGGGGAGCTGTTTTTT
CATSRVPTGDGELFF
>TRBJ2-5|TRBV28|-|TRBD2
TGTGCCAGCACCCGGACTAGGGCAGAGACCCAGTACTTC
CASTRTRAETQYF
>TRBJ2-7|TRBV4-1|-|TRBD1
TGCGCCAGCAGCCAAGGGGGACAGGGGGTGGGCGAGCAGTACTTC
CASSQGGQGVGEQYF
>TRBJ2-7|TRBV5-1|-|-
TGCGCCAGCAGCAACCTACAGGGTCGCGGCGAGCAGTACTTC
CASSNLQGRGEQYF
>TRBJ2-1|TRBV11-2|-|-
TGTGCCAGCAGCTTGTTCAGCGAGGGACCGCAGAGGGCTGAGCAGTTCTTC
CASSLFSEGPQRAEQFF
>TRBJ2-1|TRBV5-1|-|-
TGCGCCAGCAGCTTGGGGGCCATGGGTGAGCAGTTCTTC
CASSLGAMGEQFF
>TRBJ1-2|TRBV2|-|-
TGTGCCAGCAGAGAGAGGGAGTTCGGTGGCTACACCTTC
CASREREFGGYTF
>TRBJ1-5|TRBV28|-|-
TGTGCCAGCAGTTTAGTCTGGAATCAGCCCCAGCATTTT
CASSLVWNQPQHF
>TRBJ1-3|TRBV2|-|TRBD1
TGTGCCAGCAGGCTGGACAGGGGGGTTTCTGGAAACACCATATATTTT
CASRLDRGVSGNTIYF
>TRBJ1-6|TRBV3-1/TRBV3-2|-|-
TGTGCCAGCAGCCTCCCAGGGTCCAATTCACCCCTCCACTTT
CASSLPGSNSPLHF
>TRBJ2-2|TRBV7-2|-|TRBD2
TGTGCCAGCAGCCAAACCGGGACTAGCGTTGGGACCGGGGAGCTGTTTTTT
CASSQTGTSVGTGELFF
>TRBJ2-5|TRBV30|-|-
TGTGCCTGGAGTGTTAGGTACCCCCCGTACCAAGAGACCCAGTACTTC
CAWSVRYPPYQETQYF
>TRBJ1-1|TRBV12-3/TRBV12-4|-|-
TGTGCCAGCAGTTACATACTGGGAGCTGAAGCTTTCTTT
CASSYILGAEAFF
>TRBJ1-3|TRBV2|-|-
TGTGCCAGCAGTGAGTCGGTTTTTTCCGGAAACACCATATATTTT
CASSESVFSGNTIYF